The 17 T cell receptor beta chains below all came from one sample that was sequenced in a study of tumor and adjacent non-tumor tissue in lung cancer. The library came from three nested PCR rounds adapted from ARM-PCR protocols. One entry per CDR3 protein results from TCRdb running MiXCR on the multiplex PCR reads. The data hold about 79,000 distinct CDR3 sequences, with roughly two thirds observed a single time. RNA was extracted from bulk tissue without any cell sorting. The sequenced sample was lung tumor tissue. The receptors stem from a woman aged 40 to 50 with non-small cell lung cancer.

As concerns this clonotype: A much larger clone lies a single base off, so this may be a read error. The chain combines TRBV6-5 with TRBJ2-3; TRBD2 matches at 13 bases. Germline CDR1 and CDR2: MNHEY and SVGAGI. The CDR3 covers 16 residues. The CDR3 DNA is TGTGTCAGCAGTTACTCGGGACTAGCGGGGTTCAATACGCAGTATTTT. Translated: CVSSYSGLAGFNTQYF.

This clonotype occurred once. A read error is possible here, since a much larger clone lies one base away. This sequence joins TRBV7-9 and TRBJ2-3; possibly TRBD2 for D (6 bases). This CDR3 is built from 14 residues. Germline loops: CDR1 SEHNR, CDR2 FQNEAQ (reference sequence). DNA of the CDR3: TGTGACAGCAGCTTGGGGGGATCACAGGTTACGCAGTATTTT. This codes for CDSSLGGSQVTQYF.

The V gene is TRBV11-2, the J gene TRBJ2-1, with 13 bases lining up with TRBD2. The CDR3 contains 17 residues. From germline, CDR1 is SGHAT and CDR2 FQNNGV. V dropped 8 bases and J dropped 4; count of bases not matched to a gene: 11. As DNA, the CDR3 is TGTGCCAGCTGCAAATGGACTAGCGGGAGCTCATACAATGAGCAGTTCTTC. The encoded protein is CASCKWTSGSSYNEQFF. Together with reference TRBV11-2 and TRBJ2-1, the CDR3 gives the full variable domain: EAGVAQSPRYKIIEKRQSVAFWCNPISGHATLYWYQQILGQGPKLLIQFQNNGVVDDSQLPKDRFSAERLKGVDSTLKIQPAKLEDSAVYLCASCKWTSGSSYNEQFFGPGTRLTVL.

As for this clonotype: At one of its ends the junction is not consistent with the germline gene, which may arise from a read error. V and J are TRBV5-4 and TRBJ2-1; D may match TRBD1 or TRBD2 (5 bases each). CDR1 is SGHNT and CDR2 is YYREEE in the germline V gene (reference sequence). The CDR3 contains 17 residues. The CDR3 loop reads CANSFDGAYNSYNERFF. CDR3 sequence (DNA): TGTGCCAACAGCTTTGACGGGGCGTACAACTCCTACAATGAGCGGTTCTTC.

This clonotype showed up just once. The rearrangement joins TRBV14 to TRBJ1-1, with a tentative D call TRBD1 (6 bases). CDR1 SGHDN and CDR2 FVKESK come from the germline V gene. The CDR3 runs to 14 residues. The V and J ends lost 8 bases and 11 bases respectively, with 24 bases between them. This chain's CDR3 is CASSWGGGFVEAFF. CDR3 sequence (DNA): TGTGCCAGCTCGTGGGGGGGCGGTTTCGTTGAGGCTTTCTTT.

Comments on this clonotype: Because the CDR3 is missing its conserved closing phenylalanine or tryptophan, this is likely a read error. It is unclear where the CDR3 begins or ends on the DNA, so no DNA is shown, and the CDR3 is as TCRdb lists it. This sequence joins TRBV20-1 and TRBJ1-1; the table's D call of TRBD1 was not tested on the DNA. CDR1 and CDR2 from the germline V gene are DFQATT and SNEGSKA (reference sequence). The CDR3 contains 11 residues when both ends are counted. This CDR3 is CSAPRWGNAFI.

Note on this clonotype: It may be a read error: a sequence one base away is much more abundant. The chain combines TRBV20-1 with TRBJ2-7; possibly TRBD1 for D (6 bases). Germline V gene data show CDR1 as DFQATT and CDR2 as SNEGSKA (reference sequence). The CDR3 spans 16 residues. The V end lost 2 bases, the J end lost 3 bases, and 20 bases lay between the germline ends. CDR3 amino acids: CSARPLGLDRYYEQYF. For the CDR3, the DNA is TGCAGTGCTAGACCCTTGGGCTTGGACAGATACTACGAGCAGTACTTC.

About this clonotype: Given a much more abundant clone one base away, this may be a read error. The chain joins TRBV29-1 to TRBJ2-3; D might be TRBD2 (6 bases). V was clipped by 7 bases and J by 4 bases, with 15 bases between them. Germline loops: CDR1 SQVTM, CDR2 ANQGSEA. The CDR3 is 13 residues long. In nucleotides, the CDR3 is TGCAGCGCACGGGACTTTAACGCAGATACGCAGTATTTT. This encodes CSARDFNADTQYF.

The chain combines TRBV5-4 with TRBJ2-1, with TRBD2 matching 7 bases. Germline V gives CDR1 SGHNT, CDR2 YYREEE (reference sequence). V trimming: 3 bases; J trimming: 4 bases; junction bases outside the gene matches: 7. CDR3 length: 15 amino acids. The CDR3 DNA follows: TGTGCCAGCAGCTCGGGTGCGGGGGTTTACAATGAGCAGTTCTTC. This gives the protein CASSSGAGVYNEQFF.

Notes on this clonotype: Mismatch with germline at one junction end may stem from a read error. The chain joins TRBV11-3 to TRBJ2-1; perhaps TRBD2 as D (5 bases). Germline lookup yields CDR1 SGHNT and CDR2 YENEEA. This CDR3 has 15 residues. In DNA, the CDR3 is TGTGCTAGCAGCTCCCCGGGAAAGGGCAGTAATGCGCAGTTCTTC. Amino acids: CASSSPGKGSNAQFF.

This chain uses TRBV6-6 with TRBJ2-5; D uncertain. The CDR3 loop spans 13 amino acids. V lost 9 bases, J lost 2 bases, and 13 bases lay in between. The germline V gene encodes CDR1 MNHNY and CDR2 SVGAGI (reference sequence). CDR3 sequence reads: CARSRDLQETQYF. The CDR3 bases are TGTGCCAGGAGCCGTGACTTACAAGAGACCCAGTACTTC.

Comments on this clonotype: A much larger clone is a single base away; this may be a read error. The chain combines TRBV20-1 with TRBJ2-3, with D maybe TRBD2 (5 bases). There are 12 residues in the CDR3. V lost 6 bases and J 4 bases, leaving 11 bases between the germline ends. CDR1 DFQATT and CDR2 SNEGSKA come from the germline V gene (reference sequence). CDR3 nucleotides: TGCAGTGCCTCAGAGGGCGCAGATACGCAGTATTTT. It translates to CSASEGADTQYF.

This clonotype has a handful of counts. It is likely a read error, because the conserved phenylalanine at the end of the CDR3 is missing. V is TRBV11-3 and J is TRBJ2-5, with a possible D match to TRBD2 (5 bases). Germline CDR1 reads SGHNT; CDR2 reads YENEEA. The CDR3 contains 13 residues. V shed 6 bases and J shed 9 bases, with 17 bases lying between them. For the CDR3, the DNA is TGTGCCAGCAGTCCCCAGGTTGCGGGTCCCCAGTACTTA. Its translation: CASSPQVAGPQYL.

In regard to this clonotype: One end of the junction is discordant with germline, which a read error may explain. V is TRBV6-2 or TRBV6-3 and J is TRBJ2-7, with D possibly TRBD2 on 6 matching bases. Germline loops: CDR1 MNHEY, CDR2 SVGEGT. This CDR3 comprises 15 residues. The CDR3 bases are TGTACCAGCCTGTCGGCGGCGGGGCGAAGCTACGAGCACTGCTTC. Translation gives CTSLSAAGRSYEHCF.

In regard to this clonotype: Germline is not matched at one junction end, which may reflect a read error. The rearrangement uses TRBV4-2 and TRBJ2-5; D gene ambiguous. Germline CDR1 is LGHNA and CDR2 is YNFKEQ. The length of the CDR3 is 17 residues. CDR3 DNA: TGTGCCAGCGGCCAAAGGGCGGTACGGAGAGAGGCAGAGACCCAGTACTTC. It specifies CASGQRAVRREAETQYF.

For the CDR3, the DNA is TGTGCCAGCAGGGGTGTGGGGGCCGAACCCCGGTTGAATACGCAGTATTTT. Translation: CASRGVGAEPRLNTQYF. The chain recombines TRBV6-1 with TRBJ2-3, with D maybe TRBD1 (6 bases). Looked up from germline, CDR1 is MNHNS and CDR2 is SASEGT. V lost 6 bases to trimming and J lost 7 bases, with 26 bases between them. CDR3 length: 17 amino acids.

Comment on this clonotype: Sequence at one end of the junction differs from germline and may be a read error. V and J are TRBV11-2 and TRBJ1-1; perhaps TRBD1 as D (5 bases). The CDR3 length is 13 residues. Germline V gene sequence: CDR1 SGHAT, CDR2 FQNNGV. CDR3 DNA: TGTGCCTGCAGCCGACAGCCCAACACTGAAGCTTTCTTT. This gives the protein CACSRQPNTEAFF.